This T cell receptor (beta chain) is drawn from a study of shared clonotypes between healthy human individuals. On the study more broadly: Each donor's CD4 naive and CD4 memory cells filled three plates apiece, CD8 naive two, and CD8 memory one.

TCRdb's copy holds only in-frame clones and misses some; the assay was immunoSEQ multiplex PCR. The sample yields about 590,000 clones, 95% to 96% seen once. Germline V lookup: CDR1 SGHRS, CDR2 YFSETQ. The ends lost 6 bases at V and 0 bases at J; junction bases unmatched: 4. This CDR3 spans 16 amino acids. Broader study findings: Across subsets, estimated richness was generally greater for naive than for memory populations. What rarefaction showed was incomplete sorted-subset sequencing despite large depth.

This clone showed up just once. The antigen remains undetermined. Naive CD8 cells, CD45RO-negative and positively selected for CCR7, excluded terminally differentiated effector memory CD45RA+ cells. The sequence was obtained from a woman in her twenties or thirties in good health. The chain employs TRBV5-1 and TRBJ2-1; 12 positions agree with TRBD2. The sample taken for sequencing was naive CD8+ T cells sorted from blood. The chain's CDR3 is CASNPSGRGSYNEQFF. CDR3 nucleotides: TGCGCCAGCAACCCTAGCGGGAGGGGCTCCTACAATGAGCAGTTCTTC.